The TCR beta chain described here comes from a study of T cells after somatic rescue of genetic block. Profiling relied on immunoSEQ multiplex PCR, and the TCRdb table lists in-frame clones only, not all of them. The table includes some 68,000 clones, under 95% detected once. Per the germline V gene, CDR1 is MDHEN and CDR2 is SYDVKM. V shed 4 bases and J shed 5 bases, with 17 bases lying between them. The CDR3 contains 15 residues. Sequenced input: peripheral blood mononuclear cells (PBMCs). The gene calls are TRBV28 and TRBJ2-5; D perhaps matches TRBD1 (5 bases). This receptor was taken from a man aged 25 to 40. As DNA, the CDR3 is TGTGCCAGCAGTTCCCTCAGGGAAACCCGGGAGACCCAGTACTTC. As protein: CASSSLRETRETQYF.